The T cell receptor beta chain described here comes from a study of blood T cell repertoires in COVID-19. About the research overall: There were acute and convalescent COVID-19 samples, and they came from the United States, Italy and Spain. PBMCs, B-cell-depleted T cells, or T cells were the source of the cDNA or gDNA that made up the material.

Methods used by the authors: For nucleated cells, counts were estimated from reference gene primer amplification. Libraries were prepared by immunoSEQ multiplex PCR; TCRdb keeps only in-frame clonotypes and omits some of them. The D gene and trimming were derived from the DNA, and the V and J assignments and clone size from that table. The sample has approximately 230,000 clones; around 88% are singletons. This CDR3 has 14 residues. Germline CDR1 reads MNHEY; CDR2 reads SVGAGI. V was clipped by 4 bases and J by 3 bases, with 12 bases between them. Sequencing input: peripheral blood. The rearrangement links TRBV6-5 to TRBJ1-1; TRBD1 might be the D (5 bases). This receptor was obtained from a man at least 80 years old with acute or convalescent COVID-19. DNA of the CDR3: TGTGCCAGCAGTTCCGCTGGAGGGGACACTGAAGCTTTCTTT. This gives the protein CASSSAGGDTEAFF.